This entry lists 10 T cell receptor beta chains sequenced from one sample in a study of cytomegalovirus exposure and HLA in healthy donors. In the PCR, 60 Vbeta and 13 Jbeta primers were used. The protocol was immunoSEQ multiplex PCR, while the TCRdb copy is restricted to in-frame clones and leaves out a portion. The sample yields 210,000 or so clones, less than 85% seen once. Source material: PBMCs. The receptor set was obtained from a man in his late teens or twenties in good health and CMV-seronegative.

There are a few counts of this clone. The chain links TRBV18 to TRBJ2-2; D might be TRBD1 (5 bases). V shed 3 bases and J shed 4 bases, with 12 bases lying between them. CDR1 and CDR2 from the germline V gene are KGHSH and LQKENI. The CDR3 length is 15 residues. The CDR3 is CASSPAGQITGELFF. DNA of the CDR3: TGTGCCAGCTCACCCGCCGGACAAATCACCGGGGAGCTGTTTTTT.

The chain carries TRBV10-1 and TRBJ2-1; weak D call: TRBD2 (6 bases). V gave up 4 bases and J gave up 1 base, with 14 bases separating them. This CDR3 region has 16 residues. CDR1 and CDR2 from the germline V gene are WNHNN and SYGVQD (reference sequence). CDR3 amino acids: CASSVSGPPSYNEQFF. CDR3 nucleotide sequence: TGCGCCAGCAGTGTAAGCGGGCCACCTTCCTACAATGAGCAGTTCTTC.

V and J are TRBV7-8 and TRBJ2-3, with 12 nucleotides matching TRBD1. The germline gives CDR1 SGHVS, CDR2 FQNEAQ. Trimming cost V 0 bases and J 7 bases; bases outside gene matches: 8. This CDR3 is 17 amino acids long. CDR3 region: CASSLAPPGTGGHTQYF. The CDR3 DNA sequence: TGTGCCAGCAGCTTAGCGCCCCCCGGGACAGGGGGCCATACGCAGTATTTT. Using reference TRBV7-8 and TRBJ2-3 for the parts outside the CDR3, the full variable domain is GAGVSQSPRYKVAKRGQDVALRCDPISGHVSLFWYQQALGQGPEFLTYFQNEAQLDKSGLPSDRFFAERPEGSVSTLKIQRTQQEDSAVYLCASSLAPPGTGGHTQYFGPGTRLTVL.

The chain carries TRBV19 and TRBJ2-1, with 8 bases aligning to TRBD1. Germline lookup yields CDR1 LNHDA and CDR2 SQIVND (reference sequence). The CDR3 totals 15 residues. V trimming: 4 bases; J trimming: 0 bases; junction bases outside the gene matches: 2. This CDR3 reads CASSTDRVSYNEQFF. As DNA, the CDR3 is TGTGCCAGTAGTACGGACAGGGTCTCCTACAATGAGCAGTTCTTC.

The V and J genes are TRBV5-4 and TRBJ1-4, with a weak D call TRBD1 (5 bases). The CDR3 spans 15 residues. Germline V gives CDR1 SGHNT, CDR2 YYREEE (reference sequence). Between the trimmed V and J ends, which lost 0 bases and 7 bases, there was a span of 13 bases. This chain's CDR3 is CASSLVPTGGEKLFF. As DNA, the CDR3 is TGTGCCAGCAGCTTGGTCCCCACCGGGGGTGAAAAACTGTTTTTT.

Here the CDR3 reads CSGLTGNSYEQYF. The CDR3 nucleotides are TGCAGCGGACTAACTGGGAACTCCTACGAGCAGTACTTC. The rearrangement links TRBV29-1 to TRBJ2-7; weak D call: TRBD2 (5 bases). This CDR3 has 13 amino acids. The V end lost 7 bases, the J end lost 0 bases, and 13 bases lay between the germline ends. Per germline, CDR1 SQVTM and CDR2 ANQGSEA.

The chain carries TRBV6-4 and TRBJ2-2, with 7 bases identical to TRBD2. The CDR3 extends over 16 amino acids. The trim removed 0 bases at V and 5 bases at J, leaving 6 bases unmatched. In germline, CDR1 is MRHNA, CDR2 SNTAGT. The CDR3 protein is CASSDSASGITGELFF. Written as DNA, the CDR3 is TGTGCCAGCAGTGACTCGGCTAGCGGAATTACCGGGGAGCTGTTTTTT.

This chain's CDR3 is CASSLLAGGPHNEQFF. CDR3 nucleotide sequence: TGTGCCAGCAGCTTACTAGCGGGAGGGCCCCACAATGAGCAGTTCTTC. The chain links TRBV11-2 to TRBJ2-1; 12 bases are a match to TRBD2. The length of the CDR3 is 16 residues. V lost 2 bases to trimming and J lost 5 bases; unmatched junction nucleotides: 4. Germline V gene lookup returns CDR1 SGHAT and CDR2 FQNNGV.

This clone has a single count. The chain carries TRBV6-6 and TRBJ1-2; D is ambiguous. CDR1 is MNHNY, CDR2 SVGAGI, per germline (reference sequence). The CDR3 has 15 residues. Trimming removed 0 bases at V and 4 bases at J, with 12 bases between. The CDR3, as DNA: TGTGCCAGCAGTTACTCGAAGGCCAGGATCTATGGCTACACCTTC. It translates to CASSYSKARIYGYTF.

The V and J genes are TRBV4-1 and TRBJ2-3; 7 nucleotides align to TRBD2. Germline lookup yields CDR1 MGHRA and CDR2 YSYEKL. The CDR3 has 18 residues. V was clipped by 1 base and J by 5 bases; unmatched bases: 15. The CDR3 nucleotides are TGCGCCAGCAGCCAAGGGAACGGGGGGAGGGCCCTCGGAGATACGCAGTATTTT. This translates into CASSQGNGGRALGDTQYF.